This T cell receptor (beta chain) was recovered during a study of CD8 T cells in Susac syndrome. Background on the study: Patients with Susac syndrome were therapy-naive, treated with corticosteroids, or treated with intravenous immunoglobulin alone when blood was collected.

There are 16 residues in the CDR3. Germline-derived CDR1 and CDR2 are KGHDR and SFDVKD. V lost 6 bases to trimming and J lost 4 bases; unmatched junction nucleotides: 7. Reverse transcription of roughly 0.45 to 1 ug RNA used random hexamers. TCRdb independently ran MiXCR on the immunoSEQ multiplex PCR reads; one entry per CDR3 protein. The sample lists about 150,000 distinct CDR3 sequences; more than 90% were seen once. The chain combines TRBV24-1 with TRBJ2-2, with 10 positions matching TRBD2. Input material: CD4+ T cells from PBMCs. This receptor was taken from a human donor with Susac syndrome. The CDR3 is CATSTRLAGVTGELFF. The CDR3 DNA reads as TGTGCCACCAGTACTCGCCTAGCGGGAGTCACCGGGGAGCTGTTTTTT.